Each of the 10 T cell receptor beta chains below was sequenced from the same sample in a study of identical twins. One entry per CDR3 protein results from TCRdb running MiXCR on the 5' RACE reads. In the table there are approximately 280,000 distinct CDR3 sequences, more than 6.5% of which are singletons. Separately, the same data were catalogued under a study of yellow fever vaccine responses in identical twins.

The material sequenced was memory (CD45RO+) T cells sorted from blood. These receptors came from a woman aged 18-29 years in good health.

This clonotype was counted at least ten times. The chain has TRBV5-6 and TRBJ2-1, with 9 positions matching TRBD1. The CDR3 totals 15 residues. Germline CDR1 reads SGHDT; CDR2 reads YYEEEE. V was pared by 4 bases and J by 2 bases, with 4 bases of the junction left unmatched. For the CDR3, the DNA is TGTGCCAGCAGCCAGGGACAGGGAGCCTACAATGAGCAGTTCTTC. It yields the protein CASSQGQGAYNEQFF.

This clonotype was observed many times. V is TRBV4-1 and J is TRBJ2-1; 7 nucleotides agree with TRBD2. From germline, CDR1 is MGHRA and CDR2 YSYEKL. The CDR3 has 16 amino acids. The V segment lost 6 bases and the J segment 4 bases; nucleotides outside the gene matches: 12. DNA for the CDR3: TGCGCCAGCAGAGCCGGTCTAGCGGAGGCTTACAATGAGCAGTTCTTC. Translating it yields CASRAGLAEAYNEQFF.

The V gene is TRBV11-2, the J gene TRBJ2-7; the D gene is possibly TRBD1 (5 bases). The CDR3 has 17 residues. Trimming took off 1 base at V and 3 bases at J, with 19 bases between the two ends. Germline CDR1 is SGHAT and CDR2 is FQNNGV. CDR3 loop: CASSLGGARSLIYEQYF. Here the CDR3 DNA reads TGTGCCAGCAGCTTAGGGGGCGCTAGAAGTTTGATCTACGAGCAGTACTTC. Complete variable domain (other parts from reference TRBV11-2 and TRBJ2-7): EAGVAQSPRYKIIEKRQSVAFWCNPISGHATLYWYQQILGQGPKLLIQFQNNGVVDDSQLPKDRFSAERLKGVDSTLKIQPAKLEDSAVYLCASSLGGARSLIYEQYFGPGTRLTVT.

The table lists this clonotype with many counts. The chain couples TRBV4-1 to TRBJ1-1; 8 bases agree with TRBD1. The V and J ends lost 0 bases and 11 bases, in that order; junction bases with no gene match: 8. This CDR3 spans 14 amino acids. Germline V gene data show CDR1 as MGHRA and CDR2 as YSYEKL. The CDR3 nucleotides are TGCGCCAGCAGCCAAGACCGTTCAGGGGGCCGGGCTTTCTTT. Its protein is CASSQDRSGGRAFF.

The chain joins TRBV3-1 to TRBJ1-1; D is possibly TRBD1 (6 bases). CDR3 length: 15 residues. Trimming left V 10 bases short and J 6 bases short, with 24 bases between. The germline gives CDR1 LGHDT, CDR2 YNNKEL (reference sequence). The CDR3 is CATTQFSSGTSEAFF. The CDR3 DNA reads as TGTGCCACCACCCAATTCTCTTCCGGGACATCTGAAGCTTTCTTT.

J is TRBJ2-1 and V is TRBV9; 8 bases match TRBD2. Trimming cost V 3 bases and J 4 bases; bases outside gene matches: 6. There are 15 residues in the CDR3. Germline V gene data show CDR1 as SGDLS and CDR2 as YYNGEE. CDR3 nucleotide sequence: TGTGCCAGCAGCGCAGCTAGCGGGCAGTACAATGAGCAGTTCTTC. This gives the protein CASSAASGQYNEQFF.

The chain employs TRBV24-1 and TRBJ2-5; D may be TRBD1 (5 bases). Trimming shortened V by 9 bases and J by 5 bases, and 9 bases separated the two germline ends. The CDR3 has 11 residues. Germline lookup yields CDR1 KGHDR and CDR2 SFDVKD. The chain's CDR3 is CATARAETQYF. CDR3 bases: TGTGCCACCGCCAGGGCGGAGACCCAGTACTTC.

This chain uses TRBV5-1 with TRBJ2-5; D remains ambiguous. Germline V gene data show CDR1 as SGHRS and CDR2 as YFSETQ. This CDR3 contains 14 residues. The ends were cut back, 1 base at V and 2 bases at J, with 9 bases in the middle. The CDR3 DNA sequence: TGCGCCAGCAGCTTGTCGGAAGTACAAGAGACCCAGTACTTC. It yields the protein CASSLSEVQETQYF.

The chain has TRBV12-3 or TRBV12-4 and TRBJ2-7; 7 bases agree with TRBD1. The V segment lost 5 bases and the J segment 2 bases; nucleotides outside the gene matches: 6. The CDR3 is made up of 14 amino acids. The CDR3 is CASSPRTGAYEQYF. The DNA of the CDR3 is TGTGCCAGCAGTCCCAGGACAGGAGCCTACGAGCAGTACTTC.

This clonotype came up many times. This chain uses TRBV5-1 with TRBJ2-2; 8 bases are a match to TRBD2. Germline-derived CDR1 and CDR2 are SGHRS and YFSETQ. The CDR3 totals 17 residues. V trimming: 2 bases; J trimming: 6 bases; junction bases outside the gene matches: 12. CDR3 in DNA: TGCGCCAGCAGCTTTTTAAGCGACCTAGCGGGTGCCGGGGAGCTGTTTTTT. Its translation: CASSFLSDLAGAGELFF. Combining the CDR3 with reference TRBV5-1 and TRBJ2-2 gives the whole variable domain KAGVTQTPRYLIKTRGQQVTLSCSPISGHRSVSWYQQTPGQGLQFLFEYFSETQRNKGNFPGRFSGRQFSNSRSEMNVSTLELGDSALYLCASSFLSDLAGAGELFFGEGSRLTVL.